The 28 T cell receptor beta chains below all came from one sample that was sequenced in a study of T-cell memory formation after mild COVID-19. TCRdb itself ran the 5' RACE reads through MiXCR, one entry per CDR3 protein. The sample has fewer than 300,000 distinct CDR3 sequences, roughly 17% seen once; the top ten hold 23%. What was sequenced was PBMCs or a T cell subset sorted from them (not recorded which). Receptors originate from a young man who had mild COVID-19 (a few samples of this study predate the infection). Cell type and time point are not known.

This rearrangement joins TRBV28 to TRBJ1-6; D remains unclear. This CDR3 region has 13 residues. Germline V CDR1 and CDR2: MDHEN, SYDVKM. The V and J ends lost 5 bases and 10 bases respectively, with 12 bases between them. The CDR3 bases are TGTGCCAGCAGTGTGGCGGCGGGCTCACCCCTCCACTTT. Translation gives CASSVAAGSPLHF.

This clonotype was observed a few times. V is TRBV5-1 and J is TRBJ2-1; the D gene could be TRBD1 or TRBD2 (6 bases each). V lost 1 base to trimming and J lost 3 bases, with 11 bases between them. The germline CDR1 and CDR2 sequences are SGHRS and YFSETQ. The CDR3 runs 15 residues. This chain's CDR3 is CASSLPGAIYNEQFF. The CDR3 DNA follows: TGCGCCAGCAGCTTGCCGGGGGCGATCTACAATGAGCAGTTCTTC.

This clonotype was counted a few times. This sequence joins TRBV5-1 and TRBJ2-7; D is unclear. The V end was cut by 0 bases, the J end by 4 bases, with 8 bases between. Germline V gene data show CDR1 as SGHRS and CDR2 as YFSETQ. There are 13 residues in the CDR3. The CDR3 bases are TGCGCCAGCAGCTTGGAGGAACCGTACGAGCAGTACGTC. It is translated as CASSLEEPYEQYV.

The chain is built from TRBV3-1 and TRBJ2-7, with 10 bases matching TRBD1. CDR3 length: 15 amino acids. The trim removed 2 bases at V and 5 bases at J, leaving 6 bases unmatched. CDR1 is LGHDT and CDR2 is YNNKEL in the germline V gene (reference sequence). This CDR3 is CASSQPTGGRNEQYF. Written as DNA, the CDR3 is TGTGCCAGCAGCCAACCGACAGGGGGCCGGAACGAGCAGTACTTC.

The J gene is TRBJ1-2, the V gene TRBV12-3 or TRBV12-4; D gene uncertain. There are 13 residues in the CDR3. Deletions cut 4 bases from V and 1 base from J, with 7 bases between. CDR3 sequence: CASSSHSNYGYTF. In DNA form, the CDR3 reads TGTGCCAGCAGTTCCCACAGTAACTATGGCTACACCTTC.

The J gene is TRBJ2-5, the V gene TRBV7-9; the D is unclear. Germline V lookup: CDR1 SEHNR, CDR2 FQNEAQ (reference sequence). The CDR3 is 12 amino acids. V lost 5 bases to trimming and J lost 4 bases, with 8 bases between them. CDR3 sequence reads: CASSPTVETQYF. The DNA for the CDR3 is TGTGCCAGCAGCCCGACCGTAGAGACCCAGTACTTC.

V is TRBV7-2 and J is TRBJ2-1, with 12 bases fitting TRBD2. In germline, CDR1 is SGHTA, CDR2 FQGNSA. V dropped 5 bases and J dropped 2; count of bases not matched to a gene: 4. The CDR3 has 16 amino acids. CDR3 sequence reads: CASSPPSGGAYNEQFF. In nucleotides, the CDR3 is TGTGCCAGCAGCCCCCCTAGCGGGGGGGCCTACAATGAGCAGTTCTTC.

This sequence joins TRBV11-2 and TRBJ1-2; no clear D gene. CDR3 size: 13 residues. Germline V gene data show CDR1 as SGHAT and CDR2 as FQNNGV. Trimming removed 2 bases from V and 4 bases from J, with 8 bases in between. In DNA, the CDR3 is TGTGCCAGCAGCTTACAGCCCCTCTATGGCTACACCTTC. Translating it yields CASSLQPLYGYTF.

The chain combines TRBV9 with TRBJ2-2; D possibly uses TRBD1 or TRBD2 (5 bases each). V lost 2 bases, J lost 1 base, and 15 bases lay in between. This CDR3 is built from 17 residues. Germline values: CDR1 SGDLS, CDR2 YYNGEE. CDR3: CASSVSRLGENTGELFF. For the CDR3, the DNA is TGTGCCAGCAGCGTTTCCCGGTTGGGGGAGAACACCGGGGAGCTGTTTTTT.

V gene TRBV20-1 combines with J gene TRBJ1-1; the D gene is possibly TRBD1 (5 bases). Trimming stripped 0 bases from V and 3 bases from J, with 8 bases between. The CDR3 runs 13 residues. Germline V gives CDR1 DFQATT, CDR2 SNEGSKA (reference sequence). In nucleotides, the CDR3 is TGCAGTGCTAGAGAGGGAGGGGACACTGAAGCTTTCTTT. Translated: CSAREGGDTEAFF.

This clonotype was counted only a few times. The V call is TRBV7-8, the J call TRBJ2-6, with D unclear. Germline V gives CDR1 SGHVS, CDR2 FQNEAQ. The CDR3 runs to 15 residues. V was trimmed by 3 bases and J by 0 bases, leaving 6 bases between them. CDR3 protein: CASSFQSSGANVLTF. The DNA of the CDR3 is TGTGCCAGCAGCTTCCAAAGCTCTGGGGCCAACGTCCTGACTTTC.

This chain joins TRBV12-3 or TRBV12-4 and TRBJ2-2; D gene ambiguous. Trimming cost V 3 bases and J 8 bases, with 4 bases left between them. This CDR3 region has 11 residues. CDR3 DNA: TGTGCCAGCAGTTTTTGGGGGGAGCTGTTTTTT. The encoded protein is CASSFWGELFF.

This chain connects TRBV6-1 to TRBJ2-5; a possible D gene is TRBD1 (6 bases). CDR1 is MNHNS, CDR2 SASEGT, per germline. CDR3 length: 13 residues. Trimming stripped 4 bases from V and 5 bases from J, with 11 bases between. The DNA for the CDR3 is TGTGCCAGCAGTGGGGGGCCATGGGAGACCCAGTACTTC. Its translation: CASSGGPWETQYF.

In this sample, this clonotype turned up a few times. The V call is TRBV12-3 or TRBV12-4, the J call TRBJ2-3, with D perhaps being TRBD1 or TRBD2 (5 bases each). V dropped 6 bases and J dropped 0 bases, with 13 bases sitting between them. The CDR3 spans 15 residues. CDR3 region: CASSTGTQSTDTQYF. CDR3 coding DNA: TGTGCCAGCAGCACCGGGACGCAGAGCACAGATACGCAGTATTTT.

This clonotype was seen many times. The rearrangement joins TRBV6-5 to TRBJ2-7; 9 bases line up with TRBD1. J lost 2 bases, V lost 8 bases, and 4 bases had no gene match. The CDR3 runs to 13 residues. Germline CDR1 is MNHEY and CDR2 is SVGAGI. The CDR3 nucleotides are TGTGCCAGCGGGACAGGGCCAACCTACGAGCAGTACGTC. As protein: CASGTGPTYEQYV.

This clonotype occurred a few times. V and J are TRBV14 and TRBJ2-5, with D uncertain. CDR3 length equals 15 residues. Trimming cost V 3 bases and J 4 bases, with 15 bases left between them. CDR1 and CDR2 (germline): SGHDN, FVKESK. The CDR3: CASSHSFGPRETQYF. The CDR3 DNA is TGTGCCAGCAGCCATAGTTTCGGCCCTCGAGAGACCCAGTACTTC.

This clonotype was seen a few times. CDR3 nucleotides: TGTGCCAGCAGCCAAACTACCGGGGAGCTGTTTTTT. Translated: CASSQTTGELFF. This chain joins TRBV14 and TRBJ2-2; no firm D call. V lost 2 bases, J lost 5 bases, and 3 bases lay in between. Per the germline V gene, CDR1 is SGHDN and CDR2 is FVKESK. The CDR3 extends over 12 amino acids.

V is TRBV3-1 and J is TRBJ2-6; D gene uncertain. Trimming left V 4 bases short and J 4 bases short, with 11 bases between. Per germline, CDR1 LGHDT and CDR2 YNNKEL (reference sequence). The CDR3 runs to 15 residues. The DNA of the CDR3 is TGTGCCAGCAGCCTCGCGCCATCGGGGGCCAACGTCCTGACTTTC. It codes for CASSLAPSGANVLTF.

This clonotype appeared a few times. The V gene is TRBV5-1, the J gene TRBJ1-2; TRBD1 aligns across 7 bases. The germline V gene has CDR1 SGHRS and CDR2 YFSETQ. There are 13 residues in the CDR3. V lost 0 bases and J lost 8; bases outside the gene matches: 4. The CDR3 bases are TGCGCCAGCAGCTTGGGACAGGGAGAAGGCTACACCTTC. It encodes CASSLGQGEGYTF.

This clonotype has just a few counts. V usage is TRBV4-1 and J usage is TRBJ1-4; 9 nucleotides line up with TRBD1. Germline CDR1 MGHRA, CDR2 YSYEKL. This CDR3 comprises 16 residues. V gave up 3 bases and J gave up 4 bases; unmatched junction bases: 6. The CDR3 DNA reads as TGCGCCAGCAGCCAGGACGGACAGGGGTTTAATGAAAAACTGTTTTTT. Residues: CASSQDGQGFNEKLFF.

The V call is TRBV12-3 or TRBV12-4, the J call TRBJ2-2; TRBD2 agrees at 9 bases. V shed 6 bases and J 1 base; nucleotides not matched to a gene: 0. The CDR3 extends over 14 amino acids. The CDR3 spells CASRTSGNTGELFF. DNA for the CDR3: TGTGCCAGCAGGACTAGCGGGAACACCGGGGAGCTGTTTTTT.

This clonotype was detected a few times. The chain employs TRBV6-5 and TRBJ1-1; D unclear. The V gene lost 1 base and the J gene lost 2 bases, with 11 bases spanning the gap. Germline CDR1 MNHEY, CDR2 SVGAGI. The CDR3 runs to 15 residues. This chain's CDR3 is CASSYYTDINTEAFF. CDR3 in DNA: TGTGCCAGCAGTTACTACACAGATATTAACACTGAAGCTTTCTTT.

This clonotype was seen only a few times. The CDR3 sequence: CASSLGSGFEKLFF. Written as DNA, the CDR3 is TGTGCCAGCAGCCTCGGGAGCGGGTTTGAAAAACTGTTTTTT. The V call is TRBV6-6, the J call TRBJ1-4; the D is unclear. The CDR3 covers 14 residues. The germline V gene has CDR1 MNHNY and CDR2 SVGAGI (reference sequence). Between the trimmed V and J ends, which lost 6 bases and 7 bases, there was a span of 15 bases.

The V and J genes are TRBV29-1 and TRBJ2-5, with a tentative D call TRBD1 (6 bases). The CDR3 has 14 residues. Germline CDR1 is SQVTM and CDR2 is ANQGSEA. V gave up 6 bases and J gave up 5 bases, with 19 bases separating them. This CDR3 reads CSVTRQVQGETQYF. The CDR3, as DNA: TGCAGCGTAACACGACAGGTGCAGGGGGAGACCCAGTACTTC.

The V call is TRBV11-2, the J call TRBJ2-3, with D perhaps given as TRBD1 or TRBD2 (5 bases each). The V end was cut by 1 base, the J end by 11 bases, with 22 bases between. Germline assignment: CDR1 SGHAT and CDR2 FQNNGV. The CDR3 consists of 16 residues. The CDR3: CASSLGNRDGIRGQYF. CDR3 sequence (DNA): TGTGCCAGCAGCTTAGGAAACCGGGACGGAATAAGAGGGCAGTATTTT. The full variable domain, rest sourced from reference TRBV11-2 and TRBJ2-3, is EAGVAQSPRYKIIEKRQSVAFWCNPISGHATLYWYQQILGQGPKLLIQFQNNGVVDDSQLPKDRFSAERLKGVDSTLKIQPAKLEDSAVYLCASSLGNRDGIRGQYFGPGTRLTVL.

This clonotype came up a few times. The chain couples TRBV6-2 or TRBV6-3 to TRBJ1-2; no clear D gene. The germline V gene has CDR1 MNHEY and CDR2 SVGEGT. This CDR3 has 13 amino acids. V was clipped by 2 bases and J by 2 bases, with 6 bases between them. The CDR3 is CASSYTLNYGYTF. The CDR3 DNA follows: TGTGCCAGCAGTTACACCCTCAACTATGGCTACACCTTC.

This clonotype came up a few times. CDR3 amino acids: CASSQEGGPPEKLFF. In nucleotides, the CDR3 is TGCGCCAGCAGCCAAGAGGGGGGACCGCCTGAAAAACTGTTTTTT. This chain uses TRBV4-1 with TRBJ1-4, with D possibly matching TRBD1 (5 bases). Germline V gene lookup returns CDR1 MGHRA and CDR2 YSYEKL. Trimming left V 0 bases short and J 7 bases short, with 12 bases between. The CDR3 length is 15 residues.

This clonotype has a handful of counts. The chain joins TRBV12-3 or TRBV12-4 to TRBJ2-7; the D is unclear. Trimming took 8 bases from V and 0 from J, leaving 8 bases between them. The CDR3 has 12 amino acids. The CDR3 spells CASGRSSYEQYF. In DNA form, the CDR3 reads TGTGCCAGCGGTAGGAGCTCCTACGAGCAGTACTTC.